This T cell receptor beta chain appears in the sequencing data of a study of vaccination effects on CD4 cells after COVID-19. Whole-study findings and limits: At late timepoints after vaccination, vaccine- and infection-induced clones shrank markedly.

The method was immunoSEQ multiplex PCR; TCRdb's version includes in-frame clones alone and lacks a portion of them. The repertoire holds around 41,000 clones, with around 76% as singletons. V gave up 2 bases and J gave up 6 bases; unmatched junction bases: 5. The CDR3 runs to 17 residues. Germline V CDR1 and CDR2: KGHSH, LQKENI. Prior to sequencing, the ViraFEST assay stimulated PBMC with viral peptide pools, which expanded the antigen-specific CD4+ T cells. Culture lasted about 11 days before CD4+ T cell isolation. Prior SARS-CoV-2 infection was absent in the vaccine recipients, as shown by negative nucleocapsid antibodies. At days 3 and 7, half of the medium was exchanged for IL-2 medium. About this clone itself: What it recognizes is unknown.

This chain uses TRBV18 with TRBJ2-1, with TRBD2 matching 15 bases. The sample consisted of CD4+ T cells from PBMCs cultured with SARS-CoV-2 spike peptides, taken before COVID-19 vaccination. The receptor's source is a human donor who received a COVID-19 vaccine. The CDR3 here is CASSPSGLAGGSNEQFF. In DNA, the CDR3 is TGTGCCAGCTCACCATCGGGACTAGCGGGGGGCTCCAATGAGCAGTTCTTC.